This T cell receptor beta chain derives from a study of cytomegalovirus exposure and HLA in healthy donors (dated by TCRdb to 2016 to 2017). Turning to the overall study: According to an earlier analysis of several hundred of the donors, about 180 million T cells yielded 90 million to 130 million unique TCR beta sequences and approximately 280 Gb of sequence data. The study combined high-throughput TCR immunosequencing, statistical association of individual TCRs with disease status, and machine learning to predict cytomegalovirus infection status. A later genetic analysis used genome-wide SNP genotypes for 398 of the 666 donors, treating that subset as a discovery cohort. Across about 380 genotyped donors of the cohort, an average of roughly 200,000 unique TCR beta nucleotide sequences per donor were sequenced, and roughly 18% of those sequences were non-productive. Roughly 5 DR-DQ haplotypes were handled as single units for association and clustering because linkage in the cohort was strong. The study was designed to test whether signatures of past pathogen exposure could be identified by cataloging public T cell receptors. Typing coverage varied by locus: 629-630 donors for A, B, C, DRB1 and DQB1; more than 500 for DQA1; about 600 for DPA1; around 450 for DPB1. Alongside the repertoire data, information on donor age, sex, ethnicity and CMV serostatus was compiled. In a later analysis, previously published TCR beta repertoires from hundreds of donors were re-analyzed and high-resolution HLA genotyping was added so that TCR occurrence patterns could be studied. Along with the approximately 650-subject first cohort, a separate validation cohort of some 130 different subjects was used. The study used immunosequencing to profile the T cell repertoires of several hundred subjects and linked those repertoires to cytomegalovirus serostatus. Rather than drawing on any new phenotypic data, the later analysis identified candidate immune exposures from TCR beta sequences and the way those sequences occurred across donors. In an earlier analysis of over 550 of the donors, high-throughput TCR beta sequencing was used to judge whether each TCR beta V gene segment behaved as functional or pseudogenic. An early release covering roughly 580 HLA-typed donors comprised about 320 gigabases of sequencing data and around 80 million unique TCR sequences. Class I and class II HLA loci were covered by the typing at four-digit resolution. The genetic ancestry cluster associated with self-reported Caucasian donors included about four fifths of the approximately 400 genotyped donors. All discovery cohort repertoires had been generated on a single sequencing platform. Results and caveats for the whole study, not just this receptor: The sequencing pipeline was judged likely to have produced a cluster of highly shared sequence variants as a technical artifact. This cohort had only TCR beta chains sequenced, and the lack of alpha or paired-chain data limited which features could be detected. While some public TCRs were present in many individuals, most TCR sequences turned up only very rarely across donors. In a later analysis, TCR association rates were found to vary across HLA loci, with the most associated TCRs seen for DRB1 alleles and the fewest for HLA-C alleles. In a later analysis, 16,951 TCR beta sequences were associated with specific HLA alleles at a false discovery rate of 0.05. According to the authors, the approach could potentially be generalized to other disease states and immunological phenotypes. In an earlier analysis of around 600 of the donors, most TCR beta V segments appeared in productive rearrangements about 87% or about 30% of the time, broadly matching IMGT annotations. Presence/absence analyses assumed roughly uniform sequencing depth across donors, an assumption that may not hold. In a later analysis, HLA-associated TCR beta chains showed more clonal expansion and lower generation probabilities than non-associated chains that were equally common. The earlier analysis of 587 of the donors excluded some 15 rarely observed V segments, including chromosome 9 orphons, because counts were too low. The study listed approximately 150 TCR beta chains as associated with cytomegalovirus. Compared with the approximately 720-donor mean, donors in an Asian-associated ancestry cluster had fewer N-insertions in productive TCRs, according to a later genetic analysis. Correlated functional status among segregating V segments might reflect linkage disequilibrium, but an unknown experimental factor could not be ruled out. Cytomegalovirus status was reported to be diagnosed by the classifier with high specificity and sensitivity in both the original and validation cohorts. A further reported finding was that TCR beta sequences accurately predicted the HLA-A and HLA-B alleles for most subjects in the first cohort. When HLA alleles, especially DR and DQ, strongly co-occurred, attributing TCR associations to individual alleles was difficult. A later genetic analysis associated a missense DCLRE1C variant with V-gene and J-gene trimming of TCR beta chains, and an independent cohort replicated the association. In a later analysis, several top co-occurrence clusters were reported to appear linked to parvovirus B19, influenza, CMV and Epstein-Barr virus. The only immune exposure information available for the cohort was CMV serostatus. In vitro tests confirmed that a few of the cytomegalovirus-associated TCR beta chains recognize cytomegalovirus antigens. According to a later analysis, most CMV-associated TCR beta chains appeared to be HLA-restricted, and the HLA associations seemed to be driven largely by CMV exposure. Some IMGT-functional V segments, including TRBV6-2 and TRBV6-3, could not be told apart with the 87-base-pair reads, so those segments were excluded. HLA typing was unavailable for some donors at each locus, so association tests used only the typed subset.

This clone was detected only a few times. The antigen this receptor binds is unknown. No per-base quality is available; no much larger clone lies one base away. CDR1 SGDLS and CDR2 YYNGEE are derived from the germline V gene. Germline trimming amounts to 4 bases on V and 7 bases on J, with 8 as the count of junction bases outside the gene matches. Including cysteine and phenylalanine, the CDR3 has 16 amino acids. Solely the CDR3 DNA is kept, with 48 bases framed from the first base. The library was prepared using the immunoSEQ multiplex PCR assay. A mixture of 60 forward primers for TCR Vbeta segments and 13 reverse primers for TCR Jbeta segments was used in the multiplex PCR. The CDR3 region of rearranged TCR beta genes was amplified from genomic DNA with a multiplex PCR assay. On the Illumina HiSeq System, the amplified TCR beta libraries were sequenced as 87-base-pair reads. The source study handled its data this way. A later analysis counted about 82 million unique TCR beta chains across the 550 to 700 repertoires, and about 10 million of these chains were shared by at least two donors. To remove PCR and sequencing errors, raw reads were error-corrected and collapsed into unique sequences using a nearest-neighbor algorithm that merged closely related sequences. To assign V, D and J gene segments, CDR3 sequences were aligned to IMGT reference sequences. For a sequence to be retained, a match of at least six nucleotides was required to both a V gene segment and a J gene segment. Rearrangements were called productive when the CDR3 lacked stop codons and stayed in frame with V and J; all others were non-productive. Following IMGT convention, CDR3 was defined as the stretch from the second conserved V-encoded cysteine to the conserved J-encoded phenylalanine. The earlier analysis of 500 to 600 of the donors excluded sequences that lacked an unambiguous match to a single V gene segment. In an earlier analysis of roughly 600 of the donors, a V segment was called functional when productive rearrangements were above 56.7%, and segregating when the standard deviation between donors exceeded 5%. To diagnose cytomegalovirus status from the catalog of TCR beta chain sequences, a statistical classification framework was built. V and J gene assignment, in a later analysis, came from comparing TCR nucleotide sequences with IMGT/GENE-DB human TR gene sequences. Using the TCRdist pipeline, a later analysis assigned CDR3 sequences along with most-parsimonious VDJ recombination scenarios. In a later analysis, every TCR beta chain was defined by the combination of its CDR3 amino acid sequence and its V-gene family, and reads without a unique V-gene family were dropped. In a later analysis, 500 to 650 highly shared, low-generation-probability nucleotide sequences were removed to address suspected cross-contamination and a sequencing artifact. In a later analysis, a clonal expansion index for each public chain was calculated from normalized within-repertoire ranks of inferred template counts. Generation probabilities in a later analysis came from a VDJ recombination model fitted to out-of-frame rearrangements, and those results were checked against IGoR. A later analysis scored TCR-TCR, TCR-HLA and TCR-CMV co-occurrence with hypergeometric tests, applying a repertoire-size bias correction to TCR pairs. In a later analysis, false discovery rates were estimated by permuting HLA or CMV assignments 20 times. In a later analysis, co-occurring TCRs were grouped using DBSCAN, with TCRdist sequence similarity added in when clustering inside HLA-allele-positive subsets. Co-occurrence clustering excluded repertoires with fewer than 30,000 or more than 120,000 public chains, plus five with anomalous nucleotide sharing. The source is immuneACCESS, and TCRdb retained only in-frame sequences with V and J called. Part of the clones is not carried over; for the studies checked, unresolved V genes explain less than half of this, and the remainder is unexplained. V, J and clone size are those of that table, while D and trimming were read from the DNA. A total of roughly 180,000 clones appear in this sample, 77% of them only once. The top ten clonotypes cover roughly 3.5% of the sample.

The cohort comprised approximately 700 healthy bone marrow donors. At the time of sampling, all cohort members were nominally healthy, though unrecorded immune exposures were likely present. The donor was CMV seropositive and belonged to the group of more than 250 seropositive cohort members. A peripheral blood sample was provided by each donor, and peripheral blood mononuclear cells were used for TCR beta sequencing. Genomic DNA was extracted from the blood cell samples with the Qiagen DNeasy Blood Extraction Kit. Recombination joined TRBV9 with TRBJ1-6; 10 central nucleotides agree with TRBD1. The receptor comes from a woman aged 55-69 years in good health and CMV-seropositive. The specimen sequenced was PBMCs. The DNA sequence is TGTGCCAGCAGCCCTCAACCGGGACAGGGGAATTCACCCCTCCACTTT. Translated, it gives CASSPQPGQGNSPLHF.